This is a list of T cell receptor beta chains from one sample in a study of beta chain features in type 1 diabetes. This table comes from immunoSEQ multiplex PCR, and its TCRdb copy is limited to in-frame clones, with some not included. The table includes over 25,000 clones, roughly half detected once. Sequencing used stem cell memory CD4+ T cells from blood. The receptor source for this set is a man aged 25-45 years with type 1 diabetes. CDR3s include the opening cysteine and the closing phenylalanine or tryptophan. The D gene is left open where the match is weak. Some rows have no size entry. The others give once, few or many, or a class for an expanded clone.

>TRBJ1-5|TRBD1|.|TRBV5-1
CASSPGQEYSNQPQHF
TGCGCCAGCAGCCCTGGACAGGAGTATAGCAATCAGCCCCAGCATTTT
>TRBJ1-1|.|.|TRBV4-2
CASSQDLRNTEAFF
TGTGCCAGCAGCCAAGATCTGAGGAACACTGAAGCTTTCTTT
>TRBJ2-1|TRBD2|.|TRBV19
CASSRLAGGESVGEQFF
TGTGCCAGCTCAAGGTTGGCGGGAGGGGAGTCGGTGGGTGAGCAGTTCTTC
>TRBJ2-4|.|.|TRBV5-1
CASSLAYREDIQYF
TGCGCCAGCAGCTTGGCGTACAGGGAAGACATTCAGTACTTC
>TRBJ1-1|.|.|TRBV14
CASSLLGGSTEAFF
TGTGCCAGCAGCCTCTTGGGGGGTAGCACTGAAGCTTTCTTT
>TRBJ2-2|.|.|TRBV5-4
CASSLETAITGELFF
TGTGCCAGCAGCTTGGAGACAGCTATTACCGGGGAGCTGTTTTTT
>TRBJ1-5|.|.|TRBV5-5
CASSYGQINQPQHF
TGTGCCAGCAGTTACGGACAGATCAATCAGCCCCAGCATTTT
>TRBJ2-1|.|few|TRBV10-3
CAISGQADNEQFF
TGTGCCATCAGTGGGCAGGCTGACAATGAGCAGTTCTTC
>TRBJ1-5|.|.|TRBV5-1
CASSTGGLNQPQHF
TGCGCCAGCAGCACCGGGGGGCTCAATCAGCCCCAGCATTTT
>TRBJ1-1|.|once|TRBV30
CAWKKGWGGNTEAFF
TGTGCCTGGAAGAAGGGGTGGGGTGGGAACACTGAAGCTTTCTTT
>TRBJ2-7|TRBD1|.|TRBV19
CASRDRYEQYF
TGTGCCAGTAGGGACAGGTACGAGCAGTACTTC
>TRBJ1-2|TRBD1|few|TRBV5-1
CASSPHPDRDNYGYTF
TGCGCCAGCAGCCCCCACCCCGACAGGGATAACTATGGCTACACCTTC
>TRBJ2-7|TRBD2|.|TRBV7-6
CASSSPGVAGDEQYF
TGTGCCAGCAGCTCCCCCGGGGTTGCGGGAGACGAGCAGTACTTC
>TRBJ2-5|TRBD1|few|TRBV5-1
CASSRNPDRGGETQYF
TGCGCCAGCAGCAGGAACCCGGACAGGGGAGGAGAGACCCAGTACTTC
>TRBJ1-2|.|.|TRBV5-4
CASSSPGRPYGYTF
TGTGCCAGCAGCTCCCCAGGAAGGCCATATGGCTACACCTTC
>TRBJ2-7|TRBD1|few|TRBV7-9
CASSLSGGTSYEQYF
TGTGCCAGCAGCCTCTCAGGGGGAACCTCCTACGAGCAGTACTTC
>TRBJ2-7|.|.|TRBV6-1
CASSGLAEQYF
TGTGCCAGCAGTGGGTTAGCCGAGCAGTACTTC
>TRBJ2-2|.|few|TRBV11-2
CASSLGGSLALNTGELFF
TGTGCCAGCAGCTTAGGAGGGTCACTAGCCTTAAACACCGGGGAGCTGTTTTTT
>TRBJ2-1|.|few|TRBV21-1
CASIAGLAVYNEQFF
TGTGCCAGCATTGCCGGACTAGCGGTCTACAATGAGCAGTTCTTC
>TRBJ1-5|.|.|TRBV5-1
CASSLGTVNQPQHF
TGCGCCAGCAGCTTGGGGACAGTCAATCAGCCCCAGCATTTT
>TRBJ1-2|TRBD1|few|TRBV19
CASTPGGGYTF
TGTGCCAGTACCCCAGGGGGTGGCTACACCTTC
>TRBJ1-1|TRBD1|once|TRBV30
CAWTLTGANTEAFF
TGTGCCTGGACCCTGACAGGGGCGAACACTGAAGCTTTCTTT
>TRBJ2-1|TRBD2|few|TRBV9
CASSVGLAAYNEQFF
TGTGCCAGCAGCGTGGGACTAGCGGCCTACAATGAGCAGTTCTTC
>TRBJ1-1|TRBD1|.|TRBV5-1
CASSFWTGLASPEAFF
TGCGCCAGCAGCTTTTGGACAGGTCTCGCCTCGCCGGAAGCTTTCTTT
>TRBJ2-2|TRBD2|.|TRBV2
CASRRRAGGQVTGELFF
TGTGCCAGCAGGAGACGGGCGGGAGGGCAGGTGACCGGGGAGCTGTTTTTT
>TRBJ2-5|.|few|TRBV14
CASSHPGSGTPQYF
TGTGCCAGCAGCCATCCGGGAAGCGGGACACCCCAGTACTTC
>TRBJ1-4|TRBD1|.|TRBV5-1
CASSLGTGSEKLFF
TGCGCCAGCAGCTTGGGGACAGGGAGCGAAAAACTGTTTTTT
>TRBJ2-7|TRBD2|few|TRBV7-9
CASSFSSGSSHEQYF
TGTGCCAGCAGCTTTTCTAGCGGGAGCTCTCACGAGCAGTACTTC
>TRBJ1-5|TRBD1|.|TRBV4-1
CASSQGTGDSNQPQHF
TGCGCCAGCAGCCAAGGGACAGGGGATAGCAATCAGCCCCAGCATTTT
>TRBJ1-2|.|.|TRBV6-6
CASSSLKGEGDGGYTF
TGTGCCAGCAGTTCCTTGAAAGGCGAGGGGGATGGCGGCTACACCTTC
>TRBJ2-1|TRBD2|few|TRBV6-1
CASSEAGGRIGFF
TGTGCCAGCAGTGAAGCCGGGGGGAGAATCGGGTTCTTC
>TRBJ1-1|.|.|TRBV2
CASSSGTRNTEAFF
TGTGCCAGCAGCTCGGGGACACGGAACACTGAAGCTTTCTTT
>TRBJ2-7|TRBD2|.|TRBV9
CASSVDGGASGGKEQYF
TGTGCCAGCAGCGTAGACGGAGGGGCTAGCGGGGGGAAAGAGCAGTACTTC
>TRBJ1-2|.|.|TRBV27
CASSPTRGWGYTF
TGTGCCAGCAGTCCGACGCGCGGATGGGGCTACACCTTC
>TRBJ2-5|.|.|TRBV18
CASSPSEKETQYF
TGTGCCAGCTCACCTTCGGAGAAAGAGACCCAGTACTTC
>TRBJ1-1|TRBD1|.|TRBV5-6
CASSLTGGASEAFF
TGTGCCAGCAGCTTGACAGGGGGCGCGTCTGAAGCTTTCTTT
>TRBJ2-1|TRBD2|.|TRBV19
CASTVRPSGNEQFF
TGTGCCAGTACAGTTAGGCCTAGCGGCAATGAGCAGTTCTTC
>TRBJ1-2|.|.|TRBV30
CAWSVGRVGYTF
TGTGCCTGGAGTGTCGGGAGAGTCGGCTACACCTTC
>TRBJ2-3|TRBD2|.|TRBV5-4
CASSVTSGSTDTQYF
TGTGCCAGCAGCGTGACTAGCGGCAGCACAGATACGCAGTATTTT
>TRBJ1-4|TRBD1|.|TRBV4-1
CASSQGTGVEKLFF
TGCGCCAGCAGCCAAGGGACAGGGGTCGAAAAACTGTTTTTT
>TRBJ2-7|TRBD1|.|TRBV11-3
CASSPTGGTYEQYF
TGTGCCAGCAGCCCGACAGGGGGAACCTACGAGCAGTACTTC
>TRBJ2-3|TRBD1|.|TRBV6-1
CASSERAGGRDTQYF
TGTGCCAGCAGTGAACGGGCAGGGGGCCGAGATACGCAGTATTTT